This T cell receptor (beta chain) was obtained from a study of human T cells and chemical hapten exposure. TCRdb used MiXCR to reprocess the RACE reads, holding one entry per CDR3 protein. Among roughly 380,000 distinct CDR3 sequences, approximately 5.1% were seen once, and the ten largest hold 2% to 3%. The CDR3 runs 16 residues. CDR1 and CDR2 (germline): MNHEY, SVGAGI. V lost 2 bases and J lost 6; bases outside the gene matches: 10. Stated time point: pre-sensitization, week 0. Sample treatment: therapeutic diphenylcyclopropenone sensitization with weekly scalp DPC. Sequences were derived from whole blood, sampled in connection with sensitization to the hapten diphenylcyclopropenone (DPC). This TCR came from a woman aged 50 to 60 with alopecia areata. Some clones in this sample may be carry-over from other donors' samples. The rearrangement joins TRBV6-5 to TRBJ2-3, with TRBD2 matching 8 bases. CDR3 nucleotides: TGTGCCAGCAGTTACAGCCTAGCGGGTTCCGTGGATACGCAGTATTTT. The encoded protein is CASSYSLAGSVDTQYF.